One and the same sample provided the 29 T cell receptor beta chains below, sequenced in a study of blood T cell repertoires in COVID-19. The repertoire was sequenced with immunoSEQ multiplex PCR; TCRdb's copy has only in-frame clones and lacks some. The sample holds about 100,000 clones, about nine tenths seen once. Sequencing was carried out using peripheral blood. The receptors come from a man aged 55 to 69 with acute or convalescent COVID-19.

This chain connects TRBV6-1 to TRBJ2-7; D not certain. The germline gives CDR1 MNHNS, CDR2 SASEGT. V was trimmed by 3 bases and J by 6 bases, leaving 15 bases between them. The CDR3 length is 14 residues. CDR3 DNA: TGTGCCAGCAGTGAGAACCCTGATAGATCCGAGCAGTACTTC. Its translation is CASSENPDRSEQYF.

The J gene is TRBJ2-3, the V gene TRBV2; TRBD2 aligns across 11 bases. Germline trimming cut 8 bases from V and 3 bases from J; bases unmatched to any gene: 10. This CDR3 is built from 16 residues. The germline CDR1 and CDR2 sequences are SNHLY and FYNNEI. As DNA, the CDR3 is TGTGCCAGCTATGATACTAGCGGGAGTAGGACAGATACGCAGTATTTT. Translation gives CASYDTSGSRTDTQYF.

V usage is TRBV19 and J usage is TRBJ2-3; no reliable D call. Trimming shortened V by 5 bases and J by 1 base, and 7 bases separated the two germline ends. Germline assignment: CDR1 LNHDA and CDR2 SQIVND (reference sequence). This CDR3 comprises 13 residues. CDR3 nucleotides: TGTGCCAGTAGTGTTCCAGGCACAGATACGCAGTATTTT. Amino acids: CASSVPGTDTQYF.

CDR3: CSASRPSGNEQFF. The CDR3 DNA follows: TGCAGTGCTAGTAGGCCCTCGGGAAATGAGCAGTTCTTC. This chain joins TRBV20-1 and TRBJ2-1, with D possibly matching TRBD2 (5 bases). V lost 3 bases, J lost 7 bases, and 13 bases lay in between. This CDR3 contains 13 residues. Per the germline V gene, CDR1 is DFQATT and CDR2 is SNEGSKA (reference sequence).

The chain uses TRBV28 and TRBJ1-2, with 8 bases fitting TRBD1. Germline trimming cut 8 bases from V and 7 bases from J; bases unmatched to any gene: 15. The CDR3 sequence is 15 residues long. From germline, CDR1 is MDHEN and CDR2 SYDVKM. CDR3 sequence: CASQRGGRGRGGYTF. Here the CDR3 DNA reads TGTGCCAGCCAAAGGGGAGGCAGGGGGCGCGGTGGCTACACCTTC.

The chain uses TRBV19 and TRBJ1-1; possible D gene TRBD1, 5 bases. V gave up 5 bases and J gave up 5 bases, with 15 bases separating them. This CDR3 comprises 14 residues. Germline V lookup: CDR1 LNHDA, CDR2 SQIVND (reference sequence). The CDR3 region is CASSPPARGTEAFF. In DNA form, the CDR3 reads TGTGCCAGTAGTCCTCCAGCACGGGGGACTGAAGCTTTCTTT.

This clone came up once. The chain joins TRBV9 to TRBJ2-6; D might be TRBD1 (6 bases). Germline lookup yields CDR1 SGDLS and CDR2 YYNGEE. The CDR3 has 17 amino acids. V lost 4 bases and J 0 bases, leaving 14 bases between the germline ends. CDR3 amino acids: CASSPRQVPSGANVLTF. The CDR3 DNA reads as TGTGCCAGCAGCCCGAGACAGGTACCCTCTGGGGCCAACGTCCTGACTTTC.

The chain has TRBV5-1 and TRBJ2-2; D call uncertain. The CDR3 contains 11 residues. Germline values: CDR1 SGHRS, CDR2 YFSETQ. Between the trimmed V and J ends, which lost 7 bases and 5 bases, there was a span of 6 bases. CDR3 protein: CASRVTGELFF. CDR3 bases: TGCGCCAGCCGGGTAACCGGGGAGCTGTTTTTT.

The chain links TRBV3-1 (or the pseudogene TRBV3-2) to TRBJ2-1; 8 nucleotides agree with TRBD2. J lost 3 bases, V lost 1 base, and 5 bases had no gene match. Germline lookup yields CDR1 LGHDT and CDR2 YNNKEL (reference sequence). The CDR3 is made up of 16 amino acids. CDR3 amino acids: CASSQGAREVYNEQFF. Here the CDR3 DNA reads TGTGCCAGCAGCCAAGGGGCGCGGGAGGTCTACAATGAGCAGTTCTTC.

The CDR3 region has the DNA TGTGCCAGCAGCTTACGTTCGCGGAAGGATTCACCCCTCCACTTT. It codes for CASSLRSRKDSPLHF. V and J are TRBV11-2 and TRBJ1-6; D is undetermined. CDR3 length equals 15 residues. CDR1 and CDR2 from the germline V gene are SGHAT and FQNNGV. V was clipped by 2 bases and J by 8 bases, with 13 bases between them.

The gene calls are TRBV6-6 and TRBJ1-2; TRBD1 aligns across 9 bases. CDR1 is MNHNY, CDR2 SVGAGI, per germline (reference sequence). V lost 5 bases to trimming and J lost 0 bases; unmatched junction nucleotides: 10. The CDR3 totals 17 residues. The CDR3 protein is CASSLRTGGVPNYGYTF. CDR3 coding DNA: TGTGCCAGCAGTCTCAGAACAGGGGGCGTCCCTAACTATGGCTACACCTTC.

This chain's CDR3 is CASSRTGEEQYF. As DNA, the CDR3 is TGTGCCAGCAGCAGGACAGGGGAGGAGCAGTACTTC. The V gene is TRBV6-5, the J gene TRBJ2-7; 9 bases are shared with TRBD1. The V segment lost 6 bases and the J segment 7 bases; nucleotides outside the gene matches: 4. From germline, CDR1 is MNHEY and CDR2 SVGAGI. There are 12 residues in the CDR3.

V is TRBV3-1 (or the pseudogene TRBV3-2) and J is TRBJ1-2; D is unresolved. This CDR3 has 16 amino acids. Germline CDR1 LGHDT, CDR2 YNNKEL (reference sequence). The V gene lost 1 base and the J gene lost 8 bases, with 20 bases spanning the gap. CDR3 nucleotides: TGTGCCAGCAGCCAAGGAGTGGGAGGGCGAATCGGCGGCTACACCTTC. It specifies CASSQGVGGRIGGYTF.

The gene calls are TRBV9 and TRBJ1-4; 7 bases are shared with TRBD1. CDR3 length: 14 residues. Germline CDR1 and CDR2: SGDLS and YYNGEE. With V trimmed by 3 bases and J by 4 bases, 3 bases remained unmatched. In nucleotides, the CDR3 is TGTGCCAGCAGCGAGGACAGGAGTAATGAAAAACTGTTTTTT. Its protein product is CASSEDRSNEKLFF.

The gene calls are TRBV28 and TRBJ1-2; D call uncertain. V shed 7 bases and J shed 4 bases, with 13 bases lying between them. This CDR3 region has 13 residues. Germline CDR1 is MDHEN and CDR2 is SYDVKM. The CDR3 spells CASTLLLTYGYTF. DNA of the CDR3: TGTGCCAGCACCCTACTCCTAACCTATGGCTACACCTTC.

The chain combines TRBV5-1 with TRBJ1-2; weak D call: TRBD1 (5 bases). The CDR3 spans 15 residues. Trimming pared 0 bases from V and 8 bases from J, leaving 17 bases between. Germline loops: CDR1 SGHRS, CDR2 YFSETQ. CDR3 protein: CASSLEVRGSGGYTF. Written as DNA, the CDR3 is TGCGCCAGCAGCTTGGAAGTAAGGGGTTCTGGAGGCTACACCTTC. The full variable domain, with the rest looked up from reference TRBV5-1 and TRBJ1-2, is KAGVTQTPRYLIKTRGQQVTLSCSPISGHRSVSWYQQTPGQGLQFLFEYFSETQRNKGNFPGRFSGRQFSNSRSEMNVSTLELGDSALYLCASSLEVRGSGGYTFGSGTRLTVV.

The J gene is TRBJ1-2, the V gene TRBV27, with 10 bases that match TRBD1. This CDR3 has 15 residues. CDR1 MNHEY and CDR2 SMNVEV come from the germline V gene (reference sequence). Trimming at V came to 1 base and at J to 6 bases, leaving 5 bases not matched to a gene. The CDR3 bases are TGTGCCAGCAGTTTATTGGGGACAGGGGTCGATGGCTACACCTTC. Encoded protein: CASSLLGTGVDGYTF.

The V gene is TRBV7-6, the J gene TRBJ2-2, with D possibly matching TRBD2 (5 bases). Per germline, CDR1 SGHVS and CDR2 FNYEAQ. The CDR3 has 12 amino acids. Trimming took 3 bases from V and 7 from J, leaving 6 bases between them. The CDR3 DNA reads TGTGCCAGCAGCTTGAGGGTCGGGGAGCTGTTTTTT. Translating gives CASSLRVGELFF.

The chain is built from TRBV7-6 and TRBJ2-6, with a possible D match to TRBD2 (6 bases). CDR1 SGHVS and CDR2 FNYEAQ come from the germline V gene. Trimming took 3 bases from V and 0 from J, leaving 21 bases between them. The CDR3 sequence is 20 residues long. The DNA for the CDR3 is TGTGCCAGCAGCTTTACCGATCGGGACTCCACCAGCTCTGGGGCCAACGTCCTGACTTTC. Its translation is CASSFTDRDSTSSGANVLTF.

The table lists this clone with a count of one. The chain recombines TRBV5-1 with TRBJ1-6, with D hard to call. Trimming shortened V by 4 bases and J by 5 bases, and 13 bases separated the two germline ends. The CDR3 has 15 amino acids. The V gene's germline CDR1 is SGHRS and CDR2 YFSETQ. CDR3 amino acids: CASSPELGNNSPLHF. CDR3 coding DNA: TGCGCCAGCAGCCCTGAACTCGGGAATAATTCACCCCTCCACTTT. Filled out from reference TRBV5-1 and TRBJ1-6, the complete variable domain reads KAGVTQTPRYLIKTRGQQVTLSCSPISGHRSVSWYQQTPGQGLQFLFEYFSETQRNKGNFPGRFSGRQFSNSRSEMNVSTLELGDSALYLCASSPELGNNSPLHFGNGTRLTVT.

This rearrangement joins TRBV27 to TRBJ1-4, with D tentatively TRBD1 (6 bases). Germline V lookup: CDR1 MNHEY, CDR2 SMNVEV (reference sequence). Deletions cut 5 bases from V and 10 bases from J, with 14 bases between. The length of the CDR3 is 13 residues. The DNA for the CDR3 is TGTGCCAGCAGTCCATCAGGGGTGGGAAAACTGTTTTTT. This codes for CASSPSGVGKLFF.

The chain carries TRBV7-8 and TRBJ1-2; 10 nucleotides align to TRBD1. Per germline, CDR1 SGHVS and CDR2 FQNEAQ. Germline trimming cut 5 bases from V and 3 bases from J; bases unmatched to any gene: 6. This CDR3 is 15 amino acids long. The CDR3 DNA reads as TGTGCCAGCAGCATATACGACAGGGGGCACTATGGCTACACCTTC. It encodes CASSIYDRGHYGYTF.

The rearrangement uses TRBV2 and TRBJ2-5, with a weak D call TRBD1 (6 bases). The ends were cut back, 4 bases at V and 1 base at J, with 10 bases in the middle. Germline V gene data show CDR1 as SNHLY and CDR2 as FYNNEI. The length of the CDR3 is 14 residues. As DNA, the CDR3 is TGTGCCAGCAGTGGTAGGACAGCCCAAGAGACCCAGTACTTC. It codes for CASSGRTAQETQYF.

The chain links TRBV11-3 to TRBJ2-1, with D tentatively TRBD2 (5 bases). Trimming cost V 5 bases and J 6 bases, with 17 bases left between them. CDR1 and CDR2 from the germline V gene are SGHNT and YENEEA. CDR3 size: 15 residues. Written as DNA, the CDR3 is TGTGCCAGCAGCCCCCGGGGAGCGGCCCTCAATGAGCAGTTCTTC. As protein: CASSPRGAALNEQFF.

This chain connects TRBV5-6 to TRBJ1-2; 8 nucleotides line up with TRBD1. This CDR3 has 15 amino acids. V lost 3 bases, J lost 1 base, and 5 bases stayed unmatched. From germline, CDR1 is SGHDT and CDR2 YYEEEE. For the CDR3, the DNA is TGTGCCAGCAGCTATGACAGGGGTGTTAACTATGGCTACACCTTC. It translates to CASSYDRGVNYGYTF.

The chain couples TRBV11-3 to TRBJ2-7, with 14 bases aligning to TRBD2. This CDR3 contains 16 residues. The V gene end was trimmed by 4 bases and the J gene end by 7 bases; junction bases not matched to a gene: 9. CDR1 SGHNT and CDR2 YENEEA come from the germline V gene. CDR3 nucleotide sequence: TGTGCCAGCAGCTACCGACTAGCGGGAGGGCCGGGGGAGCAGTACGTC. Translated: CASSYRLAGGPGEQYV.

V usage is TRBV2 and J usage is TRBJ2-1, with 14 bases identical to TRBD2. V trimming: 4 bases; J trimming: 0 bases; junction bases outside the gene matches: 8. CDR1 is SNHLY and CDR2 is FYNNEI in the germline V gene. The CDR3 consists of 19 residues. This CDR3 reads CASSGRLAGGLSSYNEQFF. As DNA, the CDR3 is TGTGCCAGCAGTGGGCGACTAGCGGGAGGGTTGAGCTCCTACAATGAGCAGTTCTTC.

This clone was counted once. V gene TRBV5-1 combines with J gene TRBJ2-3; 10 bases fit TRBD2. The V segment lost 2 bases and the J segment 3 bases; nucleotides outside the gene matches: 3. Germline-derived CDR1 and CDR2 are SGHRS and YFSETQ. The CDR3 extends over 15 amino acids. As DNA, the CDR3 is TGCGCCAGCAGCTTCGCTAGCGGGAGAACAGATACGCAGTATTTT. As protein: CASSFASGRTDTQYF.

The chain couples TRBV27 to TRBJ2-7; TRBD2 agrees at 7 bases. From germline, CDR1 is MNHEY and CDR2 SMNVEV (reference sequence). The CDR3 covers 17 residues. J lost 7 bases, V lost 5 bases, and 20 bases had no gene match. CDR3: CASSPGGRGSLRREQYV. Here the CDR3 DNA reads TGTGCCAGCAGTCCCGGGGGGAGAGGATCCTTACGTCGGGAGCAGTACGTC.